This section outlines one T cell receptor beta chain sequence together with its context. The data stem from a study of blood T cell repertoires in COVID-19. Assay: immunoSEQ multiplex PCR; the TCRdb copy retains only in-frame clones and omits some. Among 150,000 to 200,000 clones listed, 82% were seen once. The V gene end was trimmed by 3 bases and the J gene end by 4 bases; junction bases not matched to a gene: 11. Germline CDR1 and CDR2: SGHAT and FQNNGV. This CDR3 comprises 18 residues. The clonotype comes from a woman aged 70-85 years with acute or convalescent COVID-19. V and J are TRBV11-2 and TRBJ1-6; 8 bases map to TRBD1. The sequencing input was peripheral blood. The CDR3, as DNA: TGTGCCAGCAGCTTGCGGTCACGGGACAGGACATATAATTCACCCCTCCACTTT. It encodes CASSLRSRDRTYNSPLHF.